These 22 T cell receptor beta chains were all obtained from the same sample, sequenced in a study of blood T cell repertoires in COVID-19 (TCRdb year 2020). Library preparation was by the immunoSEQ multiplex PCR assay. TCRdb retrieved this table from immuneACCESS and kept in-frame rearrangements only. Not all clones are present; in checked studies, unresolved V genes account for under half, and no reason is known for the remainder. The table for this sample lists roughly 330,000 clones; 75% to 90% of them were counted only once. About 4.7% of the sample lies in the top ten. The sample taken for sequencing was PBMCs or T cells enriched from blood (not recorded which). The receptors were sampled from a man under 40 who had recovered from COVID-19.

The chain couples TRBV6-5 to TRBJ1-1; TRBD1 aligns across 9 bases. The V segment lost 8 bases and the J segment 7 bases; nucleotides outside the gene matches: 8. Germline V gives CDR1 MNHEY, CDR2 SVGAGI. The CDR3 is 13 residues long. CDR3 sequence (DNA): TGTGCCAGCTTAAACCGGGACAGGGATGAAGCTTTCTTT. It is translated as CASLNRDRDEAFF.

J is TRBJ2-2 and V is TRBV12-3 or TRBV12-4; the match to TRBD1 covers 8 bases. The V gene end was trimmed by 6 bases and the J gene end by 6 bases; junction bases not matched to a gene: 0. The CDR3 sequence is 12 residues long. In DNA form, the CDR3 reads TGTGCCAGCAGCAGGGGGCCCGGGGAGCTGTTTTTT. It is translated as CASSRGPGELFF.

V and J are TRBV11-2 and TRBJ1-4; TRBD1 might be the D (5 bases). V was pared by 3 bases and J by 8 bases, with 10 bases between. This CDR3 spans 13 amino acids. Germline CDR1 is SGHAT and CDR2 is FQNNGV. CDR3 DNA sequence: TGTGCCAGCAGCTTGTCTCCAGGGGAAAAACTGTTTTTT. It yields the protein CASSLSPGEKLFF. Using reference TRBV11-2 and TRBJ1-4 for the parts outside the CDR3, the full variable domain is EAGVAQSPRYKIIEKRQSVAFWCNPISGHATLYWYQQILGQGPKLLIQFQNNGVVDDSQLPKDRFSAERLKGVDSTLKIQPAKLEDSAVYLCASSLSPGEKLFFGSGTQLSVL.

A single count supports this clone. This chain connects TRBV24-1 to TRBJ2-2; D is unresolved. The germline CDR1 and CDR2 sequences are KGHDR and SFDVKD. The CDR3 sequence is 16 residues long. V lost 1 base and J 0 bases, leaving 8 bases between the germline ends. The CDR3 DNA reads TGTGCCACCAGTGATTTCTGGGCAGCGAACACCGGGGAGCTGTTTTTT. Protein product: CATSDFWAANTGELFF.

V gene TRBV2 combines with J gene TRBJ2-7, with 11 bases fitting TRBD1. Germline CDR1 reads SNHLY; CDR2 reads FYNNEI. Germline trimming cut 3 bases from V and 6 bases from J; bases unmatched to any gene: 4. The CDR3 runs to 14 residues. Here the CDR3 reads CASSDGTGGREQYF. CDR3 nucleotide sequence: TGTGCCAGCAGTGATGGGACAGGGGGTCGCGAGCAGTACTTC.

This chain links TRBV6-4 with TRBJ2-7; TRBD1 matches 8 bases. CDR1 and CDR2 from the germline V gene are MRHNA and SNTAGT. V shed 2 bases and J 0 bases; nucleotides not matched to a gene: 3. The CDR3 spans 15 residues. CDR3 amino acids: CASSDPDRDSYEQYF. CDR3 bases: TGTGCCAGCAGTGACCCGGACAGGGACTCCTACGAGCAGTACTTC.

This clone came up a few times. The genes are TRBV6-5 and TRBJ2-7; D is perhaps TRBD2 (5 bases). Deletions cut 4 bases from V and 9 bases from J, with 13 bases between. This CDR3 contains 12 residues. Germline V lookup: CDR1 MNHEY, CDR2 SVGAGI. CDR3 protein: CASSSQSGWQYF. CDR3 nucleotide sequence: TGTGCCAGCAGTTCCCAATCGGGGTGGCAGTACTTC.

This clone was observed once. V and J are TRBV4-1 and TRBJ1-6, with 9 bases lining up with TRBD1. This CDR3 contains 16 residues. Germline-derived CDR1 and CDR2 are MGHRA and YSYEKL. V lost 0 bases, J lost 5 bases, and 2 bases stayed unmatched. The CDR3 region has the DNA TGCGCCAGCAGCCAAGAGGGGACAGGGAATAATTCACCCCTCCACTTT. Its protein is CASSQEGTGNNSPLHF.

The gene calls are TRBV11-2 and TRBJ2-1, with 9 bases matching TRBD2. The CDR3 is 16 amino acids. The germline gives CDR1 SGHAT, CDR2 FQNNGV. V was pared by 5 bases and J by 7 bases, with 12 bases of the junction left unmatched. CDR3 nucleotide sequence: TGTGCCAGCAGCCCCCATCTAGCGGGGTCCGGGAATGAGCAGTTCTTC. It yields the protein CASSPHLAGSGNEQFF.

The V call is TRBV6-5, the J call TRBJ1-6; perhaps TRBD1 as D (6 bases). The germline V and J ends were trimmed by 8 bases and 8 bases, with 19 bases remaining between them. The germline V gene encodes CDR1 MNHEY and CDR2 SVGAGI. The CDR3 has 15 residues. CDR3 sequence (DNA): TGTGCCAGCCCACCCGGGGGGGCAGTGGATTCACCCCTCCACTTT. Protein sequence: CASPPGGAVDSPLHF.

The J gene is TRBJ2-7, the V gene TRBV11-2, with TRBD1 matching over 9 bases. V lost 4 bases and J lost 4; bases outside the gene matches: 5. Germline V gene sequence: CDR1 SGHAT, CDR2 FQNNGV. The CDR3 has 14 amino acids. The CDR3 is CASSYPDRGYEQYF. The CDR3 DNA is TGTGCCAGCAGCTACCCGGACAGGGGTTACGAGCAGTACTTC.

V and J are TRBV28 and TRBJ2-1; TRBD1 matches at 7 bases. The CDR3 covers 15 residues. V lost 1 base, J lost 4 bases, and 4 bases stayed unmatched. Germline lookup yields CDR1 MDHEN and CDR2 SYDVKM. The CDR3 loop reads CASSLSDRSYNEQFF. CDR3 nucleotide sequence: TGTGCCAGCAGTTTATCGGACAGGAGTTACAATGAGCAGTTCTTC.

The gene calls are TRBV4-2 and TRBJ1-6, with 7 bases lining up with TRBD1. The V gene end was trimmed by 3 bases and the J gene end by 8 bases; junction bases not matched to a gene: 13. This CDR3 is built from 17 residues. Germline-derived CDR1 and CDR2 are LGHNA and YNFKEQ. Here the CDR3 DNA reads TGTGCCAGCAGCCAGGTACAGGGGATCTCGACAGATTCACCCCTCCACTTT. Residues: CASSQVQGISTDSPLHF.

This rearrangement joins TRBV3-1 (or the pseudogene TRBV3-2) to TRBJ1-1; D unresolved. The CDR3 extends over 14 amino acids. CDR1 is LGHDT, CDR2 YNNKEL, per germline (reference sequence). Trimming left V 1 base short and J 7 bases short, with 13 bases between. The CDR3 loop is CASSQGGIGGEAFF. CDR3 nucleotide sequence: TGTGCCAGCAGCCAAGGAGGGATCGGCGGTGAAGCTTTCTTT.

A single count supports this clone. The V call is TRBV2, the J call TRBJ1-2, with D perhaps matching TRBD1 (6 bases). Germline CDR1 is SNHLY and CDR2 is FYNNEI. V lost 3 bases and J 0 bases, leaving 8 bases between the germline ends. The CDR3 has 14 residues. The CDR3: CASSEAGANYGYTF. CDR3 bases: TGTGCCAGCAGTGAGGCAGGGGCTAACTATGGCTACACCTTC.

The CDR3 reads CASSLGTGPRSGNTIYF. CDR3 DNA: TGTGCCAGCAGCTTAGGGACAGGGCCCCGCTCTGGAAACACCATATATTTT. The J gene is TRBJ1-3, the V gene TRBV7-2; TRBD1 matches 8 bases. The CDR3 has 17 residues. J lost 0 bases, V lost 1 base, and 5 bases had no gene match. CDR1 is SGHTA and CDR2 is FQGNSA in the germline V gene.

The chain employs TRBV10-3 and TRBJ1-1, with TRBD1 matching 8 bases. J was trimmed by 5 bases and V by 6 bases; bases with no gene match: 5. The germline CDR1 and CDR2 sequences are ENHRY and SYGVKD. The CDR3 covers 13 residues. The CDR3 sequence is CAIRIQGETEAFF. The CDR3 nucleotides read TGTGCCATCAGAATACAGGGGGAAACTGAAGCTTTCTTT.

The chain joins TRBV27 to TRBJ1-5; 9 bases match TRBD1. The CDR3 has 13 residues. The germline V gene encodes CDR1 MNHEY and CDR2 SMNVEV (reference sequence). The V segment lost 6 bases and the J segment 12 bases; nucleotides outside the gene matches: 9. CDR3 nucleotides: TGTGCCAGCAGCCCCAGTACAGGGGGCCTCCAGCATTTT. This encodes CASSPSTGGLQHF.

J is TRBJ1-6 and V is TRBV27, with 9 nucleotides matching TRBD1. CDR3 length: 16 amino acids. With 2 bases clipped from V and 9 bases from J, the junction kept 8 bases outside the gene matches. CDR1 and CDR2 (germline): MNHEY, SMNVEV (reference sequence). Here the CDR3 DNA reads TGTGCCAGCAGTTTAGTTGGGGGACAGGGCATTTCACCCCTCCACTTT. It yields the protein CASSLVGGQGISPLHF.

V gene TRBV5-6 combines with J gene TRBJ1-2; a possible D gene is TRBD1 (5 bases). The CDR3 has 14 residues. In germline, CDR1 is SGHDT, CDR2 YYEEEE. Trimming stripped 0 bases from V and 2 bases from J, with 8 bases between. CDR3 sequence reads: CASSLGAGNYGYTF. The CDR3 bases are TGTGCCAGCAGCTTGGGGGCAGGGAACTATGGCTACACCTTC.

The chain's CDR3 is CASTSSGDTIYF. The CDR3 nucleotides read TGTGCCAGTACCTCCTCCGGGGACACCATATATTTT. The rearrangement links TRBV19 to TRBJ1-3; D unresolved. Per the germline V gene, CDR1 is LNHDA and CDR2 is SQIVND (reference sequence). V lost 7 bases and J 8 bases, leaving 12 bases between the germline ends. The length of the CDR3 is 12 residues.

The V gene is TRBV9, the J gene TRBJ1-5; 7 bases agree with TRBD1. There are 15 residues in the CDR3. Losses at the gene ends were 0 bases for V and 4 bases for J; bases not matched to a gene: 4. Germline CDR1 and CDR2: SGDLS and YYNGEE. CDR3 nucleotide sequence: TGTGCCAGCAGCGTAGCGGGACAGCGAAATCAGCCCCAGCATTTT. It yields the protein CASSVAGQRNQPQHF.